This T cell receptor (beta chain) was captured in a study of CD8 T cells in Susac syndrome (dated by TCRdb to about 2019). Background for the entire study: Whether CD8+ T cell activation and differentiation in Susac syndrome was antigen driven was tested using repertoire sequencing. Clonality of the CD8+ T cell repertoire was compared between roughly 13 healthy donors, approximately 14 Susac syndrome patients and about 15 multiple sclerosis patients.

General conclusions and limits of the study: The study acknowledged that relatively few individuals were included in the TCR sequencing and HLA analysis.

With regard to this clonotype: What this receptor recognizes is not known. No per-base quality is available; no much larger clone lies one base away.

Deletion took 2 bases off V and 0 bases off J, with a span of 8 bases between the germline ends. The CDR3 contains 15 residues, cysteine and phenylalanine counted. CDR3 DNA only is kept here, 45 bases in frame from base 1. Peripheral blood CD8+ and CD4+ T cells from healthy donors, Susac syndrome patients and multiple sclerosis patients were profiled by high-throughput TCR beta sequencing. The multiple sclerosis controls were treatment-naive patients who had stable or active relapsing-remitting disease and met the revised McDonald criteria. CD8+ TEMRA cells were enriched by FACS, while bulk CD8+ and CD4+ T cells were purified by magnetic negative isolation. Blood was drawn into EDTA tubes, processed within 24 hours, and PBMCs were isolated by density gradient centrifugation. PBMCs destined for TCR sequencing were cryopreserved in liquid nitrogen and later thawed in a 37 °C water bath. A purity of at least 90% was achieved for sorted or isolated CD4+, CD8+ and CD8+ TEMRA cells.

RNA was extracted with the RNeasy kit and about 0.45 to 1 ug was reverse transcribed using random hexamers. TCR beta CDR3 regions were amplified with the immunoSEQ multiplex PCR assay covering 54 Vbeta and 13 Jbeta segments. To correct PCR amplification bias, a synthetic template baseline was used for both primer optimization and computational correction. The source study handled its data this way. Reads were annotated to V, D and J genes according to IMGT and were analyzed with immunoSEQ Analyzer, with only productive sequences retained. Clonality was calculated as one minus the Shannon entropy normalized by log2 of the number of productive unique sequences. Public and private clones were assessed among the 100 most prevalent clones of each patient and control. Susac-specific clones were defined as absent from healthy and MS cohorts, around 970 published viral clones and other ImmuneACCESS disease sequences. In TCRdb, the public reads were trimmed at Q25 with fastp and aligned with MiXCR, with productive beta chains retained. Records with the same CDR3 protein are collapsed into one entry carrying the most frequent genes and DNA. TCRdb, rather than the study authors, made the V and J calls. The sample profile shows about 300,000 distinct CDR3 sequences; roughly 90% of them were found once. The ten largest clones represent around 0.18% of the sample.

Source material: CD8+ T cells from PBMCs. The receptor was isolated from a human donor with multiple sclerosis. Recombination linked TRBV12-3 or TRBV12-4 to TRBJ1-3; a tentative D match to TRBD1 spans 6 bases. The DNA is as follows: TGTGCCAGCAGTTTAACAGGGAGCTCTGGAAACACCATATATTTT. Its product reads: CASSLTGSSGNTIYF.